Following are 7 T cell receptor beta chains from one sample sequenced in a study of blood T cells in healthy people across ages. A second about 6 to 11 cycle PCR used barcoded and J-beta primers. Using its own MiXCR run on the 5' RACE reads, TCRdb lists one record per CDR3 protein. The sample carries some 1,500,000 distinct CDR3 sequences, about 42% recorded once. Sequencing was done on a sample of blood. The receptors shown here come from a young woman in good health.

The genes are TRBV28 and TRBJ2-3, with 9 bases fitting TRBD1. V was pared by 2 bases and J by 2 bases, with 2 bases of the junction left unmatched. CDR1 and CDR2 (germline): MDHEN, SYDVKM. The length of the CDR3 is 15 residues. The DNA for the CDR3 is TGTGCCAGCAGTTTAGGGACAGGGCACACAGATACGCAGTATTTT. Protein sequence: CASSLGTGHTDTQYF.

This clonotype has more than one count but fewer than ten. This CDR3 reads CASSSGIGLASYEQYF. DNA of the CDR3: TGCGCCAGCAGCTCGGGTATCGGACTAGCTTCCTACGAGCAGTACTTC. The rearrangement joins TRBV5-1 to TRBJ2-7, with TRBD2 identical over 8 bases. V was pared by 3 bases and J by 1 base, with 9 bases of the junction left unmatched. The CDR3 is made up of 16 amino acids. Germline V gene data show CDR1 as SGHRS and CDR2 as YFSETQ.

This clonotype was seen a handful of times. The chain uses TRBV6-6 and TRBJ2-5; no clear D. The CDR3 covers 14 residues. V was clipped by 2 bases and J by 1 base, with 8 bases between them. Germline CDR1 MNHNY, CDR2 SVGAGI (reference sequence). The CDR3 bases are TGTGCCAGCAGTTACGATTTACTCCAAGAGACCCAGTACTTC. It is translated as CASSYDLLQETQYF.

This clonotype was seen only a few times. V gene TRBV25-1 combines with J gene TRBJ1-3, with 7 bases aligning to TRBD1. Looked up from germline, CDR1 is MGHDK and CDR2 is SYGVNS. This CDR3 has 18 residues. Germline trimming cut 2 bases from V and 0 bases from J; bases unmatched to any gene: 10. The chain's CDR3 is CASSEPLYDRASGNTIYF. CDR3 nucleotides: TGTGCCAGCAGTGAACCTCTGTACGACAGGGCCTCTGGAAACACCATATATTTT.

J is TRBJ1-1 and V is TRBV27, with TRBD1 matching over 9 bases. This CDR3 comprises 15 residues. In germline, CDR1 is MNHEY, CDR2 SMNVEV (reference sequence). J lost 5 bases, V lost 6 bases, and 10 bases had no gene match. CDR3 sequence: CASSLGQGRSTEAFF. CDR3 nucleotides: TGTGCCAGCAGCCTTGGACAGGGGAGGTCTACTGAAGCTTTCTTT.

The sample holds a few counts of this clonotype. The rearrangement joins TRBV6-2 or TRBV6-3 to TRBJ2-1; 10 bases are a match to TRBD1. This CDR3 contains 17 residues. Trimming cost V 3 bases and J 5 bases; bases outside gene matches: 10. Germline CDR1 reads MNHEY; CDR2 reads SVGEGT. The CDR3: CASSYTPGTGDNNEQFF. CDR3 nucleotide sequence: TGTGCCAGCAGTTATACCCCCGGGACAGGGGACAACAATGAGCAGTTCTTC.

This chain joins TRBV14 and TRBJ2-5, with 8 bases identical to TRBD2. The germline V gene encodes CDR1 SGHDN and CDR2 FVKESK. The trim removed 6 bases at V and 5 bases at J, leaving 14 bases unmatched. The CDR3 consists of 16 residues. CDR3 loop: CASSHHGGTRWETQYF. CDR3 coding DNA: TGTGCCAGCAGTCACCACGGTGGGACTAGATGGGAGACCCAGTACTTC.